This TCR beta chain was sequenced during a study of molecular identifiers for immune sequencing clone quantification. The overall study: RNA, taken in replicates from 20,000 or 100,000 naive CD8 cells, was split five ways, with four sequenced.

Germline assignment: CDR1 MNHEY and CDR2 SVGAGI. With V trimmed by 6 bases and J by 10 bases, 4 bases remained unmatched. CDR3 length equals 12 residues. MiXCR, applied by TCRdb to the PCR reads, yields one record per CDR3 protein. Counted here are tens of thousands of distinct CDR3 sequences, under 20% occurring once; the ten biggest clones make up approximately 1.5%. Sorting captured naive CD8 T cells as CD8+CD4-CCR7+CD45RA+. Study-wide results and caveats: It was shown that clones above 20 RNA copies held over 99% of effector molecules, but under 1% in naive cells.

This clonotype was counted many times. What it binds is unknown. The sequenced sample consisted of naive CD8+ T cells from blood, with Jurkat cell RNA spiked in. Subset denoted: FACS-sorted CD8+CD4-CCR7+CD45RA+ naive T cells. The V call is TRBV6-5, the J call TRBJ1-1, with 11 bases lining up with TRBD1. The TCR comes from a human donor in good health. Some libraries in this study had Jurkat cell RNA spiked in. The CDR3 DNA reads TGTGCCAGCAGCCCCGGGACAGGGGGAGCTTTCTTT. Translating it yields CASSPGTGGAFF.